This T cell receptor (beta chain) was profiled in a study of radiotherapy plus CTLA-4 blockade in lung cancer. Study outcomes and limitations: Radiotherapy was combined with ipilimumab, and tumor-derived TCR clones then expanded in blood.

Germline CDR1 is SGHDT and CDR2 is YYEEEE. The CDR3 covers 15 residues. Trimming left V 0 bases short and J 1 base short, with 11 bases between. The protocol was immunoSEQ multiplex PCR, while the TCRdb copy is restricted to in-frame clones and leaves out a portion. This table holds tens of thousands of clones, about three quarters found once. As concerns this clone: Its target is unknown.

This receptor was obtained from a human donor with non-small cell lung cancer that progressed on radiotherapy plus ipilimumab. The sample in question was peripheral blood, obtained from a patient treated with radiotherapy plus ipilimumab. V gene TRBV5-6 combines with J gene TRBJ2-7; D is ambiguous. The CDR3 nucleotides read TGTGCCAGCAGCTTGGCAGGTCAGCCTTCCTACGAGCAGTACTTC. This encodes CASSLAGQPSYEQYF.